These T cell receptor beta chains were read from a single sample in a study of control samples from healthy donors and cancer patients. The method was immunoSEQ multiplex PCR; TCRdb's version includes in-frame clones alone and lacks a portion of them. The data show 150,000 or so clones, approximately 94% seen once. The material sequenced was blood. Receptor source: a man aged 35 to 55 in good health. Both conserved end residues are part of each CDR3.

v_call cdr3_aa
TRBV7-2 CASSRDRNYVYTF
TRBV4-1 CASSQDANFTNEKLFF
TRBV4-1 CASSQGDEKLFF
TRBV28 CASSVLRAGDTDTQYF
TRBV5-1 CASSLQGGALNEKLFF
TRBV7-9 CASSPPAGELFF
TRBV4-1 CASSQVWTGGNTIYF
TRBV20-1 CSASPDSNQPQHF
TRBV2 CASSQDMGKEKLFF
TRBV9 CASSVGPGRSGANVLTF
TRBV7-8 CASSLDAGLSYEQYF
TRBV5-1 CASSWASGSYEQYF
TRBV6-1 CASSEYGVNYEQYF
TRBV12-3/TRBV12-4 CASSRQGDQPQHF
TRBV25-1 CASSEWAGAYGYTF
TRBV10-3 CAVSTQTGDGYTF
TRBV19 CASTYGGVRGYTF
TRBV6-5 CASSLGAQAFF
TRBV14 CASSQDAPGHGFEETQYF
TRBV18 CASSRLDGDYGYTF
TRBV5-1 CASRSRQGTEAFF
TRBV3-1/TRBV3-2 CASSQGSGLGARETQYF
TRBV20-1 CSAKGNQAFF
TRBV28 CASTSGGNANYGYTF
TRBV7-9 CASSSLGDTQYF
TRBV10-3 CASSSTDTQYF
TRBV15 CATSRESGGYGYTF
TRBV7-6 CASSLARGGRISTDTQYF
TRBV3-1/TRBV3-2 CASSPPGQRDTIYF
TRBV10-3 CAISESDRGNSPLHF
TRBV11-2 CASSLGQAAGNTIYF
TRBV4-1 CASSQDVRDFNYGYTF
TRBV30 CAWSQYTEAFF
TRBV7-2 CASSLDRVGQPQHF
TRBV27 CASSPTGAGLSEAFF
TRBV12-3/TRBV12-4 CASQGQNYGYTF
TRBV18 CASSPRTGNYEQYF
TRBV4-3 CASSQDSGVLGYTF
TRBV30 CAWGTLYEQYF
TRBV11-2 CASSLDWGRTSSGNTIYF
TRBV7-2 CASSLADGERTEAFF
TRBV7-2 CASSPQGSGGGSTDTQYF
TRBV4-2 CASSQGWGAWEQYF
TRBV3-1/TRBV3-2 CASSLSGGAGYIQYF
TRBV5-1 CASSSGAPNTGELFF
TRBV7-9 CASSASGLNEKLFF